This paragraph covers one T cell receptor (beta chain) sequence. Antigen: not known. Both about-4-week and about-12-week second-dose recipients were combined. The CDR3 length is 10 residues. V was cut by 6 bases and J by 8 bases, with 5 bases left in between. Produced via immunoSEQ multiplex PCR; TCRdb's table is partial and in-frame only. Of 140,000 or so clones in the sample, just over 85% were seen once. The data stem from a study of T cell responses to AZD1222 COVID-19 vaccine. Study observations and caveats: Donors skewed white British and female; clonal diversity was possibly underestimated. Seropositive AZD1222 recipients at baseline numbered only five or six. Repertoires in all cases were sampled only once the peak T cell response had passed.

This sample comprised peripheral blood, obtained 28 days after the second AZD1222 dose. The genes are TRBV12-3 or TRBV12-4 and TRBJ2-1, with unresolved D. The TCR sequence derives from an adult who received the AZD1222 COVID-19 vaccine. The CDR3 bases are TGTGCCAGCAGCAACCATGAGCAGTTCTTC. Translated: CASSNHEQFF.